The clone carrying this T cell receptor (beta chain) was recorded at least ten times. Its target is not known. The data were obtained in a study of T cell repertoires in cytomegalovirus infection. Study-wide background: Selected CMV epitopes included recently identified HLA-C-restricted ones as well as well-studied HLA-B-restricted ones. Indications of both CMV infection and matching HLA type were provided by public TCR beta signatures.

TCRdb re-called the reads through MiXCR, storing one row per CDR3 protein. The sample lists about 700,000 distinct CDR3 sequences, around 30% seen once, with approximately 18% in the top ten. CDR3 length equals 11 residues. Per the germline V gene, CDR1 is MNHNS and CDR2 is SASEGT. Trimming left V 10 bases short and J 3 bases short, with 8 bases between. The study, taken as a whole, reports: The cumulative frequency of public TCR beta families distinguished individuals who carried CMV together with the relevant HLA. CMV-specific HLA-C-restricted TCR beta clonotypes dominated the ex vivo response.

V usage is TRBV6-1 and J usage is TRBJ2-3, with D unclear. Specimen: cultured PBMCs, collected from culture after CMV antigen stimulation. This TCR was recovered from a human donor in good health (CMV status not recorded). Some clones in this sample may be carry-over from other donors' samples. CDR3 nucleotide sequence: TGTGCCATCGTGGGGACAGATACGCAGTATTTT. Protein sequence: CAIVGTDTQYF.